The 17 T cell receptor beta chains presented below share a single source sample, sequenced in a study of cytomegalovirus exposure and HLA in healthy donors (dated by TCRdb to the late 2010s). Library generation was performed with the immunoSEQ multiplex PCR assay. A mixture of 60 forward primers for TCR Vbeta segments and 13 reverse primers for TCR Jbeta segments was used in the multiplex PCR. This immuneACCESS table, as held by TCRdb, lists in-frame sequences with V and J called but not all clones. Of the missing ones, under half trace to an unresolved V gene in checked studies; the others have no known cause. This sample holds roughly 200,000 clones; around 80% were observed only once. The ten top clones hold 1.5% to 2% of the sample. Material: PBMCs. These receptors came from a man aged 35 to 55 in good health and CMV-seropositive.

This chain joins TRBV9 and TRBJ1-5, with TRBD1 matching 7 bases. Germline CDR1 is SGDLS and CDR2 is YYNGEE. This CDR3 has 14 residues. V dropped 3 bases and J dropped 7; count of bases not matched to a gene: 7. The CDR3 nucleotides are TGTGCCAGCAGCGAAACAGGGGTGGGACAGCCCCAGCATTTT. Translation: CASSETGVGQPQHF.

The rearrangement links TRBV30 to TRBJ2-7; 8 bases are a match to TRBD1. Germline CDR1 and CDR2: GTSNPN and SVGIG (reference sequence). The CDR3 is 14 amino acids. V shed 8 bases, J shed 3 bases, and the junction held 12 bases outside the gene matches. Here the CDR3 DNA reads TGTGCCCTGCTGAGTAGGACAGGGAACTACGAGCAGTACTTC. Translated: CALLSRTGNYEQYF.

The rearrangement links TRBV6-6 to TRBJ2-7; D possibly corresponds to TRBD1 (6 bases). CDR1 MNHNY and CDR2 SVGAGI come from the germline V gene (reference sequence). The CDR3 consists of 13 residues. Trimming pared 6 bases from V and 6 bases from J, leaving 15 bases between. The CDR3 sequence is CASSPRTAGEQYF. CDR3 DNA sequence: TGTGCCAGCAGCCCTAGGACAGCCGGCGAGCAGTACTTC.

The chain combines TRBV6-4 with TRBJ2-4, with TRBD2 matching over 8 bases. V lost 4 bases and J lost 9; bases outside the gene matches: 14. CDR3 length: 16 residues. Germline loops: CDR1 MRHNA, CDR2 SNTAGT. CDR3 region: CASSVPHAGGWGIQYF. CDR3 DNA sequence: TGTGCCAGCAGTGTCCCCCACGCGGGGGGCTGGGGCATTCAGTACTTC.

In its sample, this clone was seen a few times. The CDR3 DNA reads TGTGCCAGCAGCCAAGATTCGGCAGGGGAGGAAAAACTGTTTTTT. This encodes CASSQDSAGEEKLFF. The rearrangement links TRBV4-2 to TRBJ1-4; a possible D gene is TRBD1 (6 bases). Germline V gene sequence: CDR1 LGHNA, CDR2 YNFKEQ. Trimming stripped 0 bases from V and 8 bases from J, with 13 bases between. This CDR3 contains 15 residues.

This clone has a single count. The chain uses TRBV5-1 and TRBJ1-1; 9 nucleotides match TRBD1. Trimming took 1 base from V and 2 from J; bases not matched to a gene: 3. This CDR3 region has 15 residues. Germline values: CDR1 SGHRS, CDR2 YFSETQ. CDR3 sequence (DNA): TGCGCCAGCAGCTTGATGGGACAGGGAAACACTGAAGCTTTCTTT. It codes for CASSLMGQGNTEAFF.

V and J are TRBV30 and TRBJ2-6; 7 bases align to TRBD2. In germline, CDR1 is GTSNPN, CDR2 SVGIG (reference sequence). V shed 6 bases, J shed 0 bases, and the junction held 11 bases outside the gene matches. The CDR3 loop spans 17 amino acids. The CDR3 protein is CACPRASGSSGANVLTF. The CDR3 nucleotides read TGTGCCTGCCCGCGGGCTAGCGGCTCCTCTGGGGCCAACGTCCTGACTTTC.

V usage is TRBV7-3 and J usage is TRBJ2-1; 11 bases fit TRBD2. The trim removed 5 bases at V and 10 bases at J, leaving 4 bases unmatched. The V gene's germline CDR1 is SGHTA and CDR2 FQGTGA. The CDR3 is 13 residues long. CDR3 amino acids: CASSPRTSGEQFF. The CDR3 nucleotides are TGTGCCAGCAGCCCCAGGACTAGCGGGGAGCAGTTCTTC. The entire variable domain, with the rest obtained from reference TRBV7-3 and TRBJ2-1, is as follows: GAGVSQTPSNKVTEKGKYVELRCDPISGHTALYWYRQSLGQGPEFLIYFQGTGAADDSGLPNDRFFAVRPEGSVSTLKIQRTERGDSAVYLCASSPRTSGEQFFGPGTRLTVL.

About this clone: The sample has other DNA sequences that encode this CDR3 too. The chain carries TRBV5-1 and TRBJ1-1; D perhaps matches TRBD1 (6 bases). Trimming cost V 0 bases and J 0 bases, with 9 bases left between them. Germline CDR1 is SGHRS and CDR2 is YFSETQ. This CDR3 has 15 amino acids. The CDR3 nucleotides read TGCGCCAGCAGCTTGGAGGGGGGGGTGAACACTGAAGCTTTCTTT. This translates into CASSLEGGVNTEAFF. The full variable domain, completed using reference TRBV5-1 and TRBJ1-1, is KAGVTQTPRYLIKTRGQQVTLSCSPISGHRSVSWYQQTPGQGLQFLFEYFSETQRNKGNFPGRFSGRQFSNSRSEMNVSTLELGDSALYLCASSLEGGVNTEAFFGQGTRLTVV.

CDR3 amino acids: CASTQRVGPSYEQYF. The CDR3 region has the DNA TGTGCCAGCACCCAGCGGGTGGGCCCATCCTACGAGCAGTACTTC. The chain employs TRBV6-5 and TRBJ2-7; possible D gene TRBD2, 6 bases. V lost 7 bases to trimming and J lost 1 base, with 17 bases between them. The germline V gene has CDR1 MNHEY and CDR2 SVGAGI. The CDR3 has 15 amino acids.

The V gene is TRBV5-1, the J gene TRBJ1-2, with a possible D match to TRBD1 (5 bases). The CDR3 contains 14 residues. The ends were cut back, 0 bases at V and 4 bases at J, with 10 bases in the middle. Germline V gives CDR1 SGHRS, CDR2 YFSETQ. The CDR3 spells CASSLGQSSYGYTF. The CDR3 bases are TGCGCCAGCAGCTTGGGACAGTCTTCCTATGGCTACACCTTC.

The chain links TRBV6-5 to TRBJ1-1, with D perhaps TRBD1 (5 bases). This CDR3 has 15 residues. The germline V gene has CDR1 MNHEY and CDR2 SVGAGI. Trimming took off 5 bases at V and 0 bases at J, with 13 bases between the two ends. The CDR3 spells CASSGPGLMNTEAFF. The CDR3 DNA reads TGTGCCAGCAGTGGGCCGGGACTCATGAACACTGAAGCTTTCTTT.

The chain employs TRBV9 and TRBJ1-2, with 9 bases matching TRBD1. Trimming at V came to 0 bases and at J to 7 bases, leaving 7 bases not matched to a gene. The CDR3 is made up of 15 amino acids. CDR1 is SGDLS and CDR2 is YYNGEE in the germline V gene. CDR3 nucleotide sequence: TGTGCCAGCAGCGTAGGCACAGGGGGCTTGGGTGGCTACACCTTC. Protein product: CASSVGTGGLGGYTF.

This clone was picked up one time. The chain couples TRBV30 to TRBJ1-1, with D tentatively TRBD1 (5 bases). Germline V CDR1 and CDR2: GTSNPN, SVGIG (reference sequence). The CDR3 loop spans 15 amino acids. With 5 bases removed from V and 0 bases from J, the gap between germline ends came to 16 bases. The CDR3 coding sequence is TGTGCCTGGGGAGACGTAGGACATATGAACACTGAAGCTTTCTTT. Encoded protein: CAWGDVGHMNTEAFF.

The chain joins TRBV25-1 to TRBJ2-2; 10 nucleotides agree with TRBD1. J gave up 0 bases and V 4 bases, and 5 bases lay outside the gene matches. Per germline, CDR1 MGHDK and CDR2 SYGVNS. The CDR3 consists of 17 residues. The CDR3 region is CASSVDRGLANTGELFF. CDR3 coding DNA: TGTGCCAGCAGTGTTGACAGGGGGCTGGCGAACACCGGGGAGCTGTTTTTT.

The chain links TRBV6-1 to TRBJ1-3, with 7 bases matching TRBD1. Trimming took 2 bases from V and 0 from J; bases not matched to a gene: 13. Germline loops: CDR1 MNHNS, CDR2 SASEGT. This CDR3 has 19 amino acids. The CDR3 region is CASSELRDSRESSGNTIYF. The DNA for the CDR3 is TGTGCCAGCAGTGAATTGAGGGACAGCCGAGAAAGCTCTGGAAACACCATATATTTT.

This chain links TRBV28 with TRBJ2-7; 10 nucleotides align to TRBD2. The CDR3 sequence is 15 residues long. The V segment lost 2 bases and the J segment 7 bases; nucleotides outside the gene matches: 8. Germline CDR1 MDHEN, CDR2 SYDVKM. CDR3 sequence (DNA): TGTGCCAGCAGTTTAGAAAGCGGGAGGGTATGGGAGCAGTACTTC. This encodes CASSLESGRVWEQYF.